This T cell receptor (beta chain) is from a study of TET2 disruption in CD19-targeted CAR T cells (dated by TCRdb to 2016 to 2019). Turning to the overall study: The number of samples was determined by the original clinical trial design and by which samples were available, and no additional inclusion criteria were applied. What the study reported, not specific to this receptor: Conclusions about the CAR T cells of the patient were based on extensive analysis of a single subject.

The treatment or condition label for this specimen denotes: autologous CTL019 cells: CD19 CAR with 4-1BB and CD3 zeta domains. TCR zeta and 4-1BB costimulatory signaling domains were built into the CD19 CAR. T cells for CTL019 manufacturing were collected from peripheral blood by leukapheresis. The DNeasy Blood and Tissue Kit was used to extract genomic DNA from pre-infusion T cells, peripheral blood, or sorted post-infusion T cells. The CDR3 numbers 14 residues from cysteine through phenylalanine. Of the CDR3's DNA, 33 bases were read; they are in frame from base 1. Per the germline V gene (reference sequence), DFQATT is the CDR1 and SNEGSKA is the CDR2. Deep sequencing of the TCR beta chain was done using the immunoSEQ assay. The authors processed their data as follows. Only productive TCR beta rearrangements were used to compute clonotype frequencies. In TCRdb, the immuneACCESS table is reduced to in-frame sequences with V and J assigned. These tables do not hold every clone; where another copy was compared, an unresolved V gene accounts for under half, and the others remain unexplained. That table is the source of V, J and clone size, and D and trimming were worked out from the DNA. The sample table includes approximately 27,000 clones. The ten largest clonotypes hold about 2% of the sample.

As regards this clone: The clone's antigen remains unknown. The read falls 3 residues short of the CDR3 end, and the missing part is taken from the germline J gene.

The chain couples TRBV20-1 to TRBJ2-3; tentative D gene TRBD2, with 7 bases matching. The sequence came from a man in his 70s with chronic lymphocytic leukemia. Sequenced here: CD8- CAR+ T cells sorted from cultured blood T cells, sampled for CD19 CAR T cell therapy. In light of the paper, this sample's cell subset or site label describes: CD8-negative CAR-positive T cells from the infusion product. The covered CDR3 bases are TGCAGTGCTTGGGAGGGGGGGGCGAGTCAGCCG. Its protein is CSAWEGGASQP. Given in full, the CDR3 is CSAWEGGASQPQYF.